This T cell receptor (beta chain) was sequenced during a study of blood T cell repertoires in COVID-19. Assay: immunoSEQ multiplex PCR; the TCRdb copy retains only in-frame clones and omits some. The table records tens of thousands of clones, almost 85% of them present only once. The CDR3 totals 11 residues. Per germline, CDR1 SGHAT and CDR2 FQDESV (reference sequence). The ends were cut back, 6 bases at V and 4 bases at J, with 7 bases in the middle. The J gene is TRBJ2-7, the V gene TRBV11-1; the D gene is possibly TRBD1 (6 bases). The source of this sequence is a man in his fifties with COVID-19, enrolled during active disease. What was sequenced was peripheral blood. The chain's CDR3 is CASRQGYEQYF. The CDR3 DNA is TGTGCCAGCAGACAGGGATACGAGCAGTACTTC.